This TCR beta chain is drawn from a study of T cell changes during pregnancy in multiple sclerosis. Germline CDR1 SEHNR, CDR2 FQNEAQ (reference sequence). Trimming removed 5 bases from V and 0 bases from J, with 14 bases in between. This CDR3 is 15 amino acids long. Sequenced by immunoSEQ multiplex PCR; TCRdb stores in-frame clones only, minus some. In the table there are tens of thousands of clones, around 90% of which are singletons. This chain links TRBV7-9 with TRBJ2-7; the D is unclear. Material: CD4+ T cells from peripheral blood mononuclear cells, obtained in the second trimester of pregnancy. The TCR was taken from a female donor with multiple sclerosis, enrolled in a pregnancy study. For the CDR3, the DNA is TGTGCCAGCAGCCCCAATTACAGAGACTCCTACGAGCAGTACTTC. This encodes CASSPNYRDSYEQYF.